This T cell receptor beta chain was identified in a study of T cell repertoires in ileal Crohn's disease. The overall study: All patients had surgery for stricturing (about 60%) or penetrating (around 40%) disease. Study-wide findings and caveats: Active smokers at surgery had more clonal expansions than non-smokers. High-frequency clones were more common in sorted CD8 than CD4 cells. Endoscopic recurrence occurred in every patient whose clonality exceeded 26.8%.

Measured with immunoSEQ multiplex PCR; TCRdb has only the in-frame clones, and not every one. The sample gives roughly 5,000 clones, roughly 80% of which show up once; 12% is in the top ten. The CDR3 is 16 amino acids. Germline trimming cut 5 bases from V and 6 bases from J; bases unmatched to any gene: 11. Germline V gene sequence: CDR1 SGHTA, CDR2 FQGNSA. This clone was observed once. Its matching antigen is unknown. This chain joins TRBV7-2 and TRBJ2-1; 9 bases align to TRBD1. The sample taken for sequencing was ileal tissue. The origin of this receptor is an adult with Crohn's disease. The CDR3 spells CASSLRGTGLFNEQFF. The CDR3, as DNA: TGTGCCAGCAGCCTCCGGGGGACAGGGCTCTTCAATGAGCAGTTCTTC.